The clone carrying this TCR beta chain was recorded only once. Sequence at one end of the junction differs from germline and may be a read error. Primers used in a second PCR of about 6 to 11 cycles were a sample-barcoded 5' primer and a J-beta primer mix. TCRdb used MiXCR to reprocess the 5' RACE reads, holding one entry per CDR3 protein. The sample consists of about 1,600,000 distinct CDR3 sequences, around two fifths of them appearing once. The data originate from a study of blood T cells in healthy people across ages. The CDR3 totals 13 residues. Germline V gene data show CDR1 as LGHNA and CDR2 as YNFKEQ.

Input material: blood. The chain uses TRBV4-2 and TRBJ1-1; no reliable D call. The clonotype originates from a woman aged 18 to 35 in good health. In nucleotides, the CDR3 is TGTGCCGGCAGCCCCCGGGCAGTCACTGAAGCTTTCTTT. Translating it yields CAGSPRAVTEAFF.